This is a list of T cell receptor beta chains from one sample in a study of early T cells in non-severe SARS-CoV-2 infection. TCRdb independently ran MiXCR on the 5' RACE reads; one entry per CDR3 protein. Among 45,000 to 70,000 distinct CDR3 sequences listed, about 7.7% were seen once. This specimen was whole blood, taken at baseline. The origin of the receptors is an adult who was a healthcare worker with PCR-confirmed SARS-CoV-2 infection or an uninfected control (not recorded which). The CDR3 runs from the conserved cysteine through the conserved F or W. Each record gives: CDR3 DNA, CDR3 protein, D gene, clone size, V gene, J gene. D genes are given only for firm matches. The size entry is marked missing in some rows and otherwise reads once, few, many or a size class.

CDR3 DNA: TGTGCCAGCAGCGTAGGTGACAGGGCGATCTCTGGGGCCAACGTCCTGACTTTC
CDR3 protein: CASSVGDRAISGANVLTF
D gene: TRBD1
clone size: many
V gene: TRBV9
J gene: TRBJ2-6

CDR3 DNA: TGTGCCACCCGGGACGGACCTTTCACCTTGCAAGAGACCCAGTACTTC
CDR3 protein: CATRDGPFTLQETQYF
D gene: .
clone size: many
V gene: TRBV10-3
J gene: TRBJ2-5

CDR3 DNA: TGTGCCAGCAGCTTACTAGGGCGGGGTAGCTCCTACAATGAGCAGTTCTTC
CDR3 protein: CASSLLGRGSSYNEQFF
D gene: .
clone size: few
V gene: TRBV7-2
J gene: TRBJ2-1

CDR3 DNA: TGCGCCAGCAGCTTGGGGGTAGCGGGAGTAGGGGAGCAGTTCTTC
CDR3 protein: CASSLGVAGVGEQFF
D gene: TRBD2
clone size: .
V gene: TRBV5-1
J gene: TRBJ2-1

CDR3 DNA: TGTGCCAGCAGCCAAGTCCGCAACAGGGGAGGGAGCACCGGGGAGCTGTTTTTT
CDR3 protein: CASSQVRNRGGSTGELFF
D gene: .
clone size: few
V gene: TRBV3-1
J gene: TRBJ2-2

CDR3 DNA: TGTGCCATCAGTGAGTCGGAGACCCGGGGGACTGAAGCTTTCTTT
CDR3 protein: CAISESETRGTEAFF
D gene: .
clone size: many
V gene: TRBV10-3
J gene: TRBJ1-1

CDR3 DNA: TGCAGTGCTAGTCCGCAGAGCTCCTACAATGAGCAGTTCTTC
CDR3 protein: CSASPQSSYNEQFF
D gene: .
clone size: many
V gene: TRBV20-1
J gene: TRBJ2-1

CDR3 DNA: TGTGCCATCAACCCTGAACTAGCGGGAGCGACCGGGGAGCTGTTTTTT
CDR3 protein: CAINPELAGATGELFF
D gene: TRBD2
clone size: few
V gene: TRBV10-3
J gene: TRBJ2-2

CDR3 DNA: TGTGCCAGCAGTTTTAACGGGGGGGCACAAGAGACCCAGTACTTC
CDR3 protein: CASSFNGGAQETQYF
D gene: TRBD2
clone size: .
V gene: TRBV12-3/TRBV12-4
J gene: TRBJ2-5

CDR3 DNA: TGTGCCAGCAGCCCGGGACTGGACTACGAGCAGTACTTC
CDR3 protein: CASSPGLDYEQYF
D gene: .
clone size: many
V gene: TRBV28
J gene: TRBJ2-7

CDR3 DNA: TGTGCCATCAGTGAACCCGGACTAGCGGGAGGGTCGTACGGGGTCTACAATGAGCAGTTCTTC
CDR3 protein: CAISEPGLAGGSYGVYNEQFF
D gene: TRBD2
clone size: .
V gene: TRBV10-3
J gene: TRBJ2-1

CDR3 DNA: TGTGCCAGCAGTGAAGACCCAGTGTCCCAGTACTTC
CDR3 protein: CASSEDPVSQYF
D gene: .
clone size: .
V gene: TRBV2
J gene: TRBJ2-5

CDR3 DNA: TGTGCCAGCAGACTCAAGCCCTATAATTCACCCCTCCACTTT
CDR3 protein: CASRLKPYNSPLHF
D gene: .
clone size: many
V gene: TRBV27
J gene: TRBJ1-6

CDR3 DNA: TGTGCCAGCAGCCGCATGACAGGGATAGAGACCCAGTACTTC
CDR3 protein: CASSRMTGIETQYF
D gene: TRBD1
clone size: .
V gene: TRBV28
J gene: TRBJ2-5

CDR3 DNA: TGTGCCAGCAGACAGGGGGCAGGAGATACGCAGTATTTT
CDR3 protein: CASRQGAGDTQYF
D gene: TRBD1
clone size: many
V gene: TRBV12-3/TRBV12-4
J gene: TRBJ2-3

CDR3 DNA: TGTGCCAGCAGTTGGACAGGGGGACTGAACACCGGGGAGCTGTTTTTT
CDR3 protein: CASSWTGGLNTGELFF
D gene: TRBD1
clone size: .
V gene: TRBV27
J gene: TRBJ2-2

CDR3 DNA: TGCAGTGCTAGAGATGCCCGGGACGTCTCCTACGAGCAGTACTTC
CDR3 protein: CSARDARDVSYEQYF
D gene: .
clone size: many
V gene: TRBV20-1
J gene: TRBJ2-7

CDR3 DNA: TGTGCCAGCAGTTACCTTAGCGGGAGCGGCTCCTACAATGAGCAGTTCTTC
CDR3 protein: CASSYLSGSGSYNEQFF
D gene: TRBD2
clone size: few
V gene: TRBV6-2/TRBV6-3
J gene: TRBJ2-1

CDR3 DNA: TGTGCCAGCAGTGACCCTACAGGGGGCCGTGGATACGAGCAGTACTTC
CDR3 protein: CASSDPTGGRGYEQYF
D gene: TRBD1
clone size: few
V gene: TRBV25-1
J gene: TRBJ2-7

CDR3 DNA: TGTGCCAGCAGTTACGGGGACGGCCTTAAGACCCAGTACTTC
CDR3 protein: CASSYGDGLKTQYF
D gene: .
clone size: .
V gene: TRBV6-2/TRBV6-3
J gene: TRBJ2-5

CDR3 DNA: TGCAGCGTTACACCGGGGACAGGGAATCGTGGCTACACCTTC
CDR3 protein: CSVTPGTGNRGYTF
D gene: TRBD1
clone size: few
V gene: TRBV29-1
J gene: TRBJ1-2

CDR3 DNA: TGTGCCAGCAGCTTAGCGGGGACTAGCGGGAGTGGTTACAATGAGCAGTTCTTC
CDR3 protein: CASSLAGTSGSGYNEQFF
D gene: TRBD2
clone size: .
V gene: TRBV7-9
J gene: TRBJ2-1

CDR3 DNA: TGTGCCATCAGTGAGACTCGGGGAAACAATGAGCAGTTCTTC
CDR3 protein: CAISETRGNNEQFF
D gene: .
clone size: .
V gene: TRBV10-3
J gene: TRBJ2-1

CDR3 DNA: TGCAGTGCTAGCCGAGCCTGGGGAGCCAAAAACATTCAGTACTTC
CDR3 protein: CSASRAWGAKNIQYF
D gene: .
clone size: many
V gene: TRBV20-1
J gene: TRBJ2-4

CDR3 DNA: TGTGCCAGCTGGGCAGCGGGAGTGGTAGATACGCAGTATTTT
CDR3 protein: CASWAAGVVDTQYF
D gene: TRBD2
clone size: few
V gene: TRBV28
J gene: TRBJ2-3

CDR3 DNA: TGTGCCAGCAGTGACTCACTAGCGGGAGCCGGGGAGCTGTTTTTT
CDR3 protein: CASSDSLAGAGELFF
D gene: TRBD2
clone size: many
V gene: TRBV6-4
J gene: TRBJ2-2

CDR3 DNA: TGTGCCAGCAGGATAAGGGCATCAGATACGCAGTATTTT
CDR3 protein: CASRIRASDTQYF
D gene: .
clone size: .
V gene: TRBV11-1
J gene: TRBJ2-3

CDR3 DNA: TGTGCCAGCAGTTACTCGTCTAGCGGGATTCCCATTACAGTCACAGATACGCAGTATTTT
CDR3 protein: CASSYSSSGIPITVTDTQYF
D gene: TRBD2
clone size: .
V gene: TRBV6-6
J gene: TRBJ2-3

CDR3 DNA: TGTGCCACTGCTAGCGAGATCGCCGGGGAGCTGTTTTTT
CDR3 protein: CATASEIAGELFF
D gene: .
clone size: many
V gene: TRBV24-1
J gene: TRBJ2-2

CDR3 DNA: TGTGCCAGCAGTTATACTAGCGGGAGCTACAATGAGCAGTTCTTC
CDR3 protein: CASSYTSGSYNEQFF
D gene: TRBD2
clone size: few
V gene: TRBV6-5
J gene: TRBJ2-1

CDR3 DNA: TGTGCCTGGAAACCTCTCATGAACACTGAAGCTTTCTTT
CDR3 protein: CAWKPLMNTEAFF
D gene: .
clone size: few
V gene: TRBV30
J gene: TRBJ1-1

CDR3 DNA: TGTGCCAGCAGCTTCGGGCAGTACGAGCAGTACTTC
CDR3 protein: CASSFGQYEQYF
D gene: .
clone size: few
V gene: TRBV5-8
J gene: TRBJ2-7

CDR3 DNA: TGCAGCGTTGGGTCTCGGGAGGGCCTTAGGGAGCAGTACTTC
CDR3 protein: CSVGSREGLREQYF
D gene: TRBD2
clone size: .
V gene: TRBV29-1
J gene: TRBJ2-7

CDR3 DNA: TGCAGTGCTAGAAGGACTAGCGGGAACGGGGAGCTGTTTTTT
CDR3 protein: CSARRTSGNGELFF
D gene: TRBD2
clone size: .
V gene: TRBV20-1
J gene: TRBJ2-2

CDR3 DNA: TGCAGCGGGGGCTCCCCATGGAACACCGGGGAGCTGTTTTTT
CDR3 protein: CSGGSPWNTGELFF
D gene: .
clone size: .
V gene: TRBV29-1
J gene: TRBJ2-2

CDR3 DNA: TGTGCCAGCAGCTTACCCCGCGCAGGGGCTGACGAGCAGTACTTC
CDR3 protein: CASSLPRAGADEQYF
D gene: .
clone size: many
V gene: TRBV7-9
J gene: TRBJ2-7

CDR3 DNA: TGTGCCAGCAGCCAAGATAAGGGCAGTAAGGGCTTTGGCAAAAAAGAGACCCAGTACTTC
CDR3 protein: CASSQDKGSKGFGKKETQYF
D gene: .
clone size: .
V gene: TRBV4-2
J gene: TRBJ2-5

CDR3 DNA: TGCAGCGGCTCGAGGGGGTCCCAAGAGACCCAGTACTTC
CDR3 protein: CSGSRGSQETQYF
D gene: .
clone size: .
V gene: TRBV29-1
J gene: TRBJ2-5

CDR3 DNA: TGTGCCAGCAGCCCGAGTCGCAACTACGAGCAGTACTTC
CDR3 protein: CASSPSRNYEQYF
D gene: .
clone size: .
V gene: TRBV7-6
J gene: TRBJ2-7

CDR3 DNA: TGTGCCAGTGAACCGGGACAGGGTACCGCTGAAGCTTTCTTT
CDR3 protein: CASEPGQGTAEAFF
D gene: TRBD1
clone size: .
V gene: TRBV19
J gene: TRBJ1-1

CDR3 DNA: TGTGCCAGCAGCTCGACAGGGGAAAACTGGGGGACCCAGTACTTC
CDR3 protein: CASSSTGENWGTQYF
D gene: TRBD1
clone size: .
V gene: TRBV7-3
J gene: TRBJ2-5

CDR3 DNA: TGTGCCAGCAGTTTGGACCGGGACATGTCCGTAAATCGGGAATACGAGCAGTACTTC
CDR3 protein: CASSLDRDMSVNREYEQYF
D gene: .
clone size: many
V gene: TRBV28
J gene: TRBJ2-7

CDR3 DNA: TGTGCCAGCAGTCCCACAGGGGCTCACTTTTTGATGAACACTGAAGCTTTCTTT
CDR3 protein: CASSPTGAHFLMNTEAFF
D gene: TRBD1
clone size: few
V gene: TRBV28
J gene: TRBJ1-1

CDR3 DNA: TGCAGTGCTAAACCAAAGACAGGGGCCGGGGCCAACGTCCTGACTTTC
CDR3 protein: CSAKPKTGAGANVLTF
D gene: TRBD1
clone size: many
V gene: TRBV20-1
J gene: TRBJ2-6

CDR3 DNA: TGTGCCAGCAGTCCAGGGGGAATAAGTTCACCCCTCCACTTT
CDR3 protein: CASSPGGISSPLHF
D gene: TRBD1
clone size: many
V gene: TRBV28
J gene: TRBJ1-6

CDR3 DNA: TGCGCCAGCAGCCCATTGACTGGGAGAGATCAGCCCCAGCATTTT
CDR3 protein: CASSPLTGRDQPQHF
D gene: .
clone size: few
V gene: TRBV4-1
J gene: TRBJ1-5

CDR3 DNA: TGTGCCAGCACCCGGGGGCGTGGGGACACTGAAGCTTTCTTT
CDR3 protein: CASTRGRGDTEAFF
D gene: .
clone size: many
V gene: TRBV12-3/TRBV12-4
J gene: TRBJ1-1

CDR3 DNA: TGTGCCAGCAGCAAATCTAAGGCGGCTAGCGGCCAAGAGACCCAGTACTTC
CDR3 protein: CASSKSKAASGQETQYF
D gene: .
clone size: few
V gene: TRBV21-1
J gene: TRBJ2-5

CDR3 DNA: TGTGCCATCAGTGAGTCGACGGGGGGGCGCAACGAGCAGTACTTC
CDR3 protein: CAISESTGGRNEQYF
D gene: TRBD2
clone size: .
V gene: TRBV10-3
J gene: TRBJ2-7

CDR3 DNA: TGTGCCAGCACCAGTAGGCCTAGCGGGAAGGGGGATACGCAGTATTTT
CDR3 protein: CASTSRPSGKGDTQYF
D gene: TRBD2
clone size: many
V gene: TRBV6-1
J gene: TRBJ2-3

CDR3 DNA: TGTGCCAGCAGCGTTTCCGGACAGGGAGATCAGCCCCAGCATTTT
CDR3 protein: CASSVSGQGDQPQHF
D gene: TRBD1
clone size: many
V gene: TRBV2
J gene: TRBJ1-5

CDR3 DNA: TGTGCCAGCAGTCCGACAGAGACCTATGGCTACACCTTC
CDR3 protein: CASSPTETYGYTF
D gene: .
clone size: .
V gene: TRBV6-6
J gene: TRBJ1-2

CDR3 DNA: TGCAGTGCTAGATCAGCGGCGGGGCGGCGGGAAAAACTGTTTTTT
CDR3 protein: CSARSAAGRREKLFF
D gene: .
clone size: .
V gene: TRBV20-1
J gene: TRBJ1-4

CDR3 DNA: TGCGCCAGCAGCCAAAACCCTCAGGGGGCGAACACTGAAGCTTTCTTT
CDR3 protein: CASSQNPQGANTEAFF
D gene: TRBD1
clone size: many
V gene: TRBV4-3
J gene: TRBJ1-1

CDR3 DNA: TGTGCCAGCAGCCAAGGGCCGGGGAAGACTGAAGCTTTCTTT
CDR3 protein: CASSQGPGKTEAFF
D gene: .
clone size: .
V gene: TRBV3-1
J gene: TRBJ1-1

CDR3 DNA: TGTGCCAGCCTCAAAACGACCGGGACAGTCACAGATACGCAGTATTTT
CDR3 protein: CASLKTTGTVTDTQYF
D gene: TRBD1
clone size: .
V gene: TRBV5-5
J gene: TRBJ2-3

CDR3 DNA: TGTGCCAGCAGCCTAGCCGGAGTGTCTGTTTGGGAGACCCAGTACTTC
CDR3 protein: CASSLAGVSVWETQYF
D gene: .
clone size: few
V gene: TRBV3-1
J gene: TRBJ2-5